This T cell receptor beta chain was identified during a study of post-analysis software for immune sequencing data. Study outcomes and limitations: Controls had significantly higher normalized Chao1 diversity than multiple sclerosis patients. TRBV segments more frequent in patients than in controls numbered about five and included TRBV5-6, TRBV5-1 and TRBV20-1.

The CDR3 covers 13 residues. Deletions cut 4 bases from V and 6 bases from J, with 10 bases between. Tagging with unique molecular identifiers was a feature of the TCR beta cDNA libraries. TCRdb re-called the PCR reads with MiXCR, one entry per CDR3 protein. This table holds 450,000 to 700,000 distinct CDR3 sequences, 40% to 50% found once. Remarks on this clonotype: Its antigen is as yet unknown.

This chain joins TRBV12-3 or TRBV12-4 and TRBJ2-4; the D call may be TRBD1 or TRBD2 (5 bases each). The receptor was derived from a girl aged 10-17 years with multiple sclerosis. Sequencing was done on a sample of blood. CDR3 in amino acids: CASSSGTVNIQYF. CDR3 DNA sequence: TGTGCCAGCAGTTCCGGGACCGTAAACATTCAGTACTTC.